This T cell receptor beta chain emerged from a study of cytomegalovirus exposure and HLA in healthy donors. The PCR contained 60 Vbeta and 13 Jbeta primers. TCRdb keeps only in-frame clones here, not all; method: immunoSEQ multiplex PCR. Among roughly 200,000 clones listed, 77% were seen once. V trimming: 10 bases; J trimming: 0 bases; junction bases outside the gene matches: 8. The CDR3 totals 14 residues. Per germline, CDR1 MDHEN and CDR2 SYDVKM. This TCR came from a woman in her fifties or sixties in good health and CMV-seropositive. The genes are TRBV28 and TRBJ2-5, with 7 bases identical to TRBD2. The source material was PBMCs. CDR3 protein: CATQRGPYQETQYF. Here the CDR3 DNA reads TGTGCCACACAGCGGGGACCGTACCAAGAGACCCAGTACTTC.